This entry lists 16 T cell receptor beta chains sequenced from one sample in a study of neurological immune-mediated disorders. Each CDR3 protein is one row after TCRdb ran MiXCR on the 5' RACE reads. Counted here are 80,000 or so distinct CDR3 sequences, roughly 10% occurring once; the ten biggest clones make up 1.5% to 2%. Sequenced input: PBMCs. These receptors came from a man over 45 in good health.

CDR3 DNA sequence: TGTGCCAGCAGTGACGCCGGGACAGGGGGCCTAGGTTATCAGCCCCAGCATTTT. Its protein product is CASSDAGTGGLGYQPQHF. The V gene is TRBV6-1, the J gene TRBJ1-5, with 12 positions matching TRBD1. Germline V gene data show CDR1 as MNHNS and CDR2 as SASEGT. The CDR3 runs 18 residues. Trimming cost V 3 bases and J 5 bases; bases outside gene matches: 11.

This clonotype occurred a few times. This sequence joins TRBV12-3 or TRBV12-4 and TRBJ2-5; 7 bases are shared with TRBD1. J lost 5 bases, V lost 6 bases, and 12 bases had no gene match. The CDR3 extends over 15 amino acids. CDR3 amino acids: CASSTQGYSRETQYF. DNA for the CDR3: TGTGCCAGCAGCACACAGGGGTACTCGAGGGAGACCCAGTACTTC.

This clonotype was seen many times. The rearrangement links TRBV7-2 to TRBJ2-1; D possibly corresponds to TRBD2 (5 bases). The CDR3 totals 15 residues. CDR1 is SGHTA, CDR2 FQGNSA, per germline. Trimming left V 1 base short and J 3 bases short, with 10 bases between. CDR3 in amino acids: CASSLGLAHYNEQFF. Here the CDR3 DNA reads TGTGCCAGCAGCTTAGGGCTAGCCCACTACAATGAGCAGTTCTTC.

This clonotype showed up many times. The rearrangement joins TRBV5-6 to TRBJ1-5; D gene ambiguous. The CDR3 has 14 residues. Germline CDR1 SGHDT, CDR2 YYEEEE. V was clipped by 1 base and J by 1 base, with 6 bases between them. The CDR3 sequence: CASSLSQSNQPQHF. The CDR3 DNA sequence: TGTGCCAGCAGCTTGAGCCAGAGCAATCAGCCCCAGCATTTT.

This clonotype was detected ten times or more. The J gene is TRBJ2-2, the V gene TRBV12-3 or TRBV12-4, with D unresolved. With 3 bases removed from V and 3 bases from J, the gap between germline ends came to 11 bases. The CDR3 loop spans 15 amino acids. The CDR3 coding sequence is TGTGCCAGCAGTTTTAGGGCACTTCACACCGGGGAGCTGTTTTTT. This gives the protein CASSFRALHTGELFF.

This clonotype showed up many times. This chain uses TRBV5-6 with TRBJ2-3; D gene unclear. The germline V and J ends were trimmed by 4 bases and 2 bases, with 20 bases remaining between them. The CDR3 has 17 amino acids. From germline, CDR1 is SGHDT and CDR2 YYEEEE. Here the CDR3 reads CASSQTRQTSFTDTQYF. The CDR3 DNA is TGTGCCAGCAGCCAGACCCGACAAACTTCTTTCACAGATACGCAGTATTTT.

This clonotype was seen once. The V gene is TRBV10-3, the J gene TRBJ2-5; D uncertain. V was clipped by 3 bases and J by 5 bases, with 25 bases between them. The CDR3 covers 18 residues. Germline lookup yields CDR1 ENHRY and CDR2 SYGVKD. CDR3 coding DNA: TGTGCCATCAGTGACTCTCTCCTGGGCGGATTTCCAAATGAGACCCAGTACTTC. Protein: CAISDSLLGGFPNETQYF.

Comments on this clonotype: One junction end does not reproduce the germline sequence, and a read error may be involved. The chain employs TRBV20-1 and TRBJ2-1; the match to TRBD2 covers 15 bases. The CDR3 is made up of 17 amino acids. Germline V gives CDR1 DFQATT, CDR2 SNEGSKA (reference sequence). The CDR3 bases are TGTAGTGCTAGGGGGACTAGCGGGAGGATTACCTACAATGAGCAGTTCTTC. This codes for CSARGTSGRITYNEQFF.

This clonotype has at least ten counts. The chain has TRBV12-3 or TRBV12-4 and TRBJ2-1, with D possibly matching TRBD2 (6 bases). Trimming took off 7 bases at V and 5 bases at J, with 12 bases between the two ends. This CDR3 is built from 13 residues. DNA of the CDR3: TGTGCCAGCACCCTAGGAGGGCACAATGAGCAGTTCTTC. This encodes CASTLGGHNEQFF.

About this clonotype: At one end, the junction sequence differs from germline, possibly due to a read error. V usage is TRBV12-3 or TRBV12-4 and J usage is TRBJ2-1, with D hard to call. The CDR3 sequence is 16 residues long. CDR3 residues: CASSPPSPNLHNEHFF. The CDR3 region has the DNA TGTGCCAGCAGTCCCCCGTCTCCTAACCTACACAATGAGCACTTCTTC.

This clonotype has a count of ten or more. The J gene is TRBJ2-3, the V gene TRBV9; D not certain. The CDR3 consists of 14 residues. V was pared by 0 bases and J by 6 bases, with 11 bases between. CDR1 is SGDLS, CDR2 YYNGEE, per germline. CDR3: CASSVGLARDTQYF. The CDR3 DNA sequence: TGTGCCAGCAGCGTAGGTTTGGCGAGGGATACGCAGTATTTT.

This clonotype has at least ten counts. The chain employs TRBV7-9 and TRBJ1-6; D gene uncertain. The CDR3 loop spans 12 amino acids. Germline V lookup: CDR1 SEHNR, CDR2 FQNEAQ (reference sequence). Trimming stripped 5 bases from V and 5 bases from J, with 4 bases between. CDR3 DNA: TGTGCCAGCAGCCGAGATAATTCACCCCTCCACTTT. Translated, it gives CASSRDNSPLHF.

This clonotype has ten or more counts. DNA of the CDR3: TGTGCCAGCAGAGGGCTTCCCGGGACTAGCGGACCACCCACAGATACGCAGTATTTT. Translating it yields CASRGLPGTSGPPTDTQYF. The chain uses TRBV6-2 or TRBV6-3 and TRBJ2-3, with 11 bases aligning to TRBD2. Germline-derived CDR1 and CDR2 are MNHEY and SVGEGT. The CDR3 has 19 amino acids. V shed 6 bases and J 2 bases; nucleotides not matched to a gene: 16.

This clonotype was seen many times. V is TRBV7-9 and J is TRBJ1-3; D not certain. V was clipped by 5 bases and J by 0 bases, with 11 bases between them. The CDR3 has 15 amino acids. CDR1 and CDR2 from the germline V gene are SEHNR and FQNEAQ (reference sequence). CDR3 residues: CASSQDRSSGNTIYF. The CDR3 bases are TGTGCCAGCAGCCAGGACCGGAGCTCTGGAAACACCATATATTTT.

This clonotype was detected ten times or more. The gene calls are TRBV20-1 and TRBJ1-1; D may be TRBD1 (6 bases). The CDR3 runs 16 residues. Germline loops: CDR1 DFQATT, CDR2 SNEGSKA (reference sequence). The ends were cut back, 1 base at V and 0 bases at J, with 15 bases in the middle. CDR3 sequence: CSARATLDSLNTEAFF. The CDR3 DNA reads TGCAGTGCTAGAGCGACCTTGGACAGCCTGAACACTGAAGCTTTCTTT.

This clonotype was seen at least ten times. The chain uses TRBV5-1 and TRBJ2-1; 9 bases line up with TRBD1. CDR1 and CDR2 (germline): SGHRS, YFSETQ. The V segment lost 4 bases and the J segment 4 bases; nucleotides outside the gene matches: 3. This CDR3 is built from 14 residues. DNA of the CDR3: TGCGCCAGCAGCATGACAGGGGGATACAATGAGCAGTTCTTC. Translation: CASSMTGGYNEQFF.